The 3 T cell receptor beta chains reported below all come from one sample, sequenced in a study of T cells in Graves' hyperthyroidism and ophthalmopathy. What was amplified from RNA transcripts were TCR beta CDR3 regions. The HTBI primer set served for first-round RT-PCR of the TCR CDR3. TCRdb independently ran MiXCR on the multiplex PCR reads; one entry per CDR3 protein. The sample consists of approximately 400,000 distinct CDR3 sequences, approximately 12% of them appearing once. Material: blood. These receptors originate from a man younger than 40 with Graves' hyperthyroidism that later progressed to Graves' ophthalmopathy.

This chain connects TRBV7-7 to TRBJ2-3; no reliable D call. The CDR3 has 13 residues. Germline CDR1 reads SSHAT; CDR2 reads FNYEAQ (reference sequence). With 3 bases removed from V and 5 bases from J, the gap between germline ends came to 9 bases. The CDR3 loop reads CASSLRRGDTQYF. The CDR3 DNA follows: TGTGCCAGCAGCTTGAGACGCGGAGATACGCAGTATTTT.

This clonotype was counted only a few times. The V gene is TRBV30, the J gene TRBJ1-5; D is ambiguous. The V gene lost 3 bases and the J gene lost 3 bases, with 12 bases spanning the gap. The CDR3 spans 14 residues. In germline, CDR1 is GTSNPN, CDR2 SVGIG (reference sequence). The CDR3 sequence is CAWSGLTTNQPQHF. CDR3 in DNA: TGTGCCTGGAGCGGGTTGACAACCAATCAGCCCCAGCATTTT.

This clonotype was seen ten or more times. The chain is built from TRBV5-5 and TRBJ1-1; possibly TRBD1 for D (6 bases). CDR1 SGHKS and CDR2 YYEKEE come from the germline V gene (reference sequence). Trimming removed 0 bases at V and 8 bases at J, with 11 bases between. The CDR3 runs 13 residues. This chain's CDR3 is CASSLGRGFEAFF. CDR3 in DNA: TGTGCCAGCAGCTTGGGCAGGGGCTTCGAAGCTTTCTTT.